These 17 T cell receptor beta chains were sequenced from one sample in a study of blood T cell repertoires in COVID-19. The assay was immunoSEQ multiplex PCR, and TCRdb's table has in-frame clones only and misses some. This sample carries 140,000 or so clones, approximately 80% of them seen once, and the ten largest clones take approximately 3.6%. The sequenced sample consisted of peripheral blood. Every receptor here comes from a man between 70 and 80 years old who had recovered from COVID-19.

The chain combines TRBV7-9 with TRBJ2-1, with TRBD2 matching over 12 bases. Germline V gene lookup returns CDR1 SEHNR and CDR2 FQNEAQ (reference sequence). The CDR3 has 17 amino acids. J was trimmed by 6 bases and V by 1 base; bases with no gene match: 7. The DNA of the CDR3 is TGTGCCAGCAGCTTAGATCGACTAGCGGGAGCCCCCAATGAGCAGTTCTTC. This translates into CASSLDRLAGAPNEQFF.

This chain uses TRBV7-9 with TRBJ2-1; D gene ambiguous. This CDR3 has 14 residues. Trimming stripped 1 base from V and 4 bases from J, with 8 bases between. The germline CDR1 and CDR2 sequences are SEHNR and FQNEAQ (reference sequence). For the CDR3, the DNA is TGTGCCAGCAGCTTAGAGCTGACTTACAATGAGCAGTTCTTC. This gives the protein CASSLELTYNEQFF.

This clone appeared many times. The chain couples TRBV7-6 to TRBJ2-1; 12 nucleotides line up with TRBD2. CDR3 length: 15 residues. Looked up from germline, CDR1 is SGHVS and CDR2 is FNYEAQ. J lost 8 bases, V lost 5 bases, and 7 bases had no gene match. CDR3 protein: CASSRLAGGPYEQFF. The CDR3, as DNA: TGTGCCAGCAGCCGCCTAGCGGGAGGGCCCTATGAGCAGTTCTTC. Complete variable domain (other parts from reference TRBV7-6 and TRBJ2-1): GAGVSQSPRYKVTKRGQDVALRCDPISGHVSLYWYRQALGQGPEFLTYFNYEAQQDKSGLPNDRFSAERPEGSISTLTIQRTEQRDSAMYRCASSRLAGGPYEQFFGPGTRLTVL.

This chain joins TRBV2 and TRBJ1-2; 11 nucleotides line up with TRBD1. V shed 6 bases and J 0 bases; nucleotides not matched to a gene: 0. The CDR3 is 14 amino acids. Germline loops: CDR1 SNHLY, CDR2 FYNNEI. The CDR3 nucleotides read TGTGCCAGCAGGGGACAGGGGGCTAACTATGGCTACACCTTC. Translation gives CASRGQGANYGYTF.

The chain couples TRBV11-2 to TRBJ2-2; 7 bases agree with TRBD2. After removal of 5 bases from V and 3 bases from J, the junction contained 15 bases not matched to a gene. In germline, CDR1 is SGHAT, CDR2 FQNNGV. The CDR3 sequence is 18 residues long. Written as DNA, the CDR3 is TGTGCCAGCAGCCTTCTACTCGCGGGAGCGTCGGACACCGGGGAGCTGTTTTTT. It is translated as CASSLLLAGASDTGELFF.

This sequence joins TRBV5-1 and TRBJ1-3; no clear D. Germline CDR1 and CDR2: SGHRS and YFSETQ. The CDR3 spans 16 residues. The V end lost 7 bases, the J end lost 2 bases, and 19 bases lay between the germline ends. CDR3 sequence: CASLRGGRAPGNTIYF. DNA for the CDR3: TGCGCCAGCCTCCGTGGAGGCCGTGCTCCTGGAAACACCATATATTTT.

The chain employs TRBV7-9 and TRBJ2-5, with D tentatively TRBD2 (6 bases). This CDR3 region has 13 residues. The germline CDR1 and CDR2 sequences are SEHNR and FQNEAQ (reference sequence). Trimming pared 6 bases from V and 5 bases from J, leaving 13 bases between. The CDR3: CASRFGTHETQYF. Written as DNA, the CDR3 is TGTGCCAGCAGGTTCGGGACTCACGAGACCCAGTACTTC.

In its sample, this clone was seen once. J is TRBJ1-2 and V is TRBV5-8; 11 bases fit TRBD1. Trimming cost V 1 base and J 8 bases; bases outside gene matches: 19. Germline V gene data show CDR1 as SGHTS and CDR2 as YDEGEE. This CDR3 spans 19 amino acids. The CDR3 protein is CASSLFGQGAGANYIGYTF. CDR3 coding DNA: TGTGCCAGCAGCTTGTTCGGACAGGGGGCTGGGGCTAACTATATCGGCTACACCTTC.

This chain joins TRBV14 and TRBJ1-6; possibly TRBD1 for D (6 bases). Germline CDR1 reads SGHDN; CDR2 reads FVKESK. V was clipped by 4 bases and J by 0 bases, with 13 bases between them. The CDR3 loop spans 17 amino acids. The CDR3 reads CASSRRTVSSYNSPLHF. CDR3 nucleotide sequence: TGTGCCAGCAGCCGTCGGACAGTCAGCTCCTATAATTCACCCCTCCACTTT.

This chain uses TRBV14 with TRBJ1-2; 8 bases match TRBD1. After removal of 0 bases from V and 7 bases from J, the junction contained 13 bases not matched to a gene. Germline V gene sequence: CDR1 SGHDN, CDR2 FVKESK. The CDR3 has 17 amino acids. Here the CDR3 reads CASSQDLQGDEGSGYTF. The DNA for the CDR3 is TGTGCCAGCAGCCAAGACCTACAGGGGGACGAGGGTTCTGGCTACACCTTC.

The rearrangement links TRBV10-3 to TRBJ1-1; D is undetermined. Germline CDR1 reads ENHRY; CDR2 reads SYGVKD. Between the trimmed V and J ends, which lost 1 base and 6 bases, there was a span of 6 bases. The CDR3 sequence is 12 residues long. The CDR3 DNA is TGTGCCATCAGTGAGTTGGAGGCTGAAGCTTTCTTT. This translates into CAISELEAEAFF.

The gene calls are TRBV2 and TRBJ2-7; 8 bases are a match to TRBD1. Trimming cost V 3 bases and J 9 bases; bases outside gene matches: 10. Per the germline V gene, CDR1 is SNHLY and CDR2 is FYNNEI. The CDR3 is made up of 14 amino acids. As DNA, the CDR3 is TGTGCCAGCAGTGAGGACAGGGATTTTAGGGGGCAGTACTTC. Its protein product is CASSEDRDFRGQYF.

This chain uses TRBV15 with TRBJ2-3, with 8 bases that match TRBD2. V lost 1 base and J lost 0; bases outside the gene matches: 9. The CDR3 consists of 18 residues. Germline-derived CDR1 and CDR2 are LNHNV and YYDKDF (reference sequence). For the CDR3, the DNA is TGTGCCACCAGCAGAGGGACTAGCCTCGTACTAAGCACAGATACGCAGTATTTT. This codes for CATSRGTSLVLSTDTQYF.

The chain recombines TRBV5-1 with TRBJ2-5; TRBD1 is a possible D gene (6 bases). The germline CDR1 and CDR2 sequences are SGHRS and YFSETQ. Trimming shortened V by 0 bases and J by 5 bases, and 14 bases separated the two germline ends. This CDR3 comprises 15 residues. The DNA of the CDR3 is TGCGCCAGCAGCTTGGAAGGGGCTAGGGGGGAGACCCAGTACTTC. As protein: CASSLEGARGETQYF.

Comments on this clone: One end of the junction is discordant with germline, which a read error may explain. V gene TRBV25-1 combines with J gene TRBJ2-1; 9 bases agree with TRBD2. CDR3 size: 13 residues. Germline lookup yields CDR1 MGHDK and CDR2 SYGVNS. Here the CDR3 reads CASSRGLANDQFF. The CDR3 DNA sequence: TGTGCCAGCAGTAGGGGACTAGCTAATGATCAGTTCTTC.

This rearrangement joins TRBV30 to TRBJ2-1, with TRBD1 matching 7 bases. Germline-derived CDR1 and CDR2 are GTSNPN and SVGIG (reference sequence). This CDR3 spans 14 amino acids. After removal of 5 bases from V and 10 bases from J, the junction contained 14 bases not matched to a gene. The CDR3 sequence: CAWGDPSRGSEQFF. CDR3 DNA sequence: TGTGCCTGGGGGGACCCCTCCAGGGGGTCCGAGCAGTTCTTC. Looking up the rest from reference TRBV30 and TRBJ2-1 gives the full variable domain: SQTIHQWPATLVQPVGSPLSLECTVEGTSNPNLYWYRQAAGRGLQLLFYSVGIGQISSEVPQNLSASRPQDRQFILSSKKLLLSDSGFYLCAWGDPSRGSEQFFGPGTRLTVL.

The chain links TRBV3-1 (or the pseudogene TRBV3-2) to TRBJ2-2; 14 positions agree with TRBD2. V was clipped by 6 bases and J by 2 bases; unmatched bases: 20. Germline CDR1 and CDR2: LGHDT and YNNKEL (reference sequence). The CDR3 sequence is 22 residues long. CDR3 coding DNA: TGTGCCAGCAGTGCGCTTCCTAGACTAGCGGGAGGGTCGGGGTCTAACACCGGGGAGCTGTTTTTT. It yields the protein CASSALPRLAGGSGSNTGELFF.